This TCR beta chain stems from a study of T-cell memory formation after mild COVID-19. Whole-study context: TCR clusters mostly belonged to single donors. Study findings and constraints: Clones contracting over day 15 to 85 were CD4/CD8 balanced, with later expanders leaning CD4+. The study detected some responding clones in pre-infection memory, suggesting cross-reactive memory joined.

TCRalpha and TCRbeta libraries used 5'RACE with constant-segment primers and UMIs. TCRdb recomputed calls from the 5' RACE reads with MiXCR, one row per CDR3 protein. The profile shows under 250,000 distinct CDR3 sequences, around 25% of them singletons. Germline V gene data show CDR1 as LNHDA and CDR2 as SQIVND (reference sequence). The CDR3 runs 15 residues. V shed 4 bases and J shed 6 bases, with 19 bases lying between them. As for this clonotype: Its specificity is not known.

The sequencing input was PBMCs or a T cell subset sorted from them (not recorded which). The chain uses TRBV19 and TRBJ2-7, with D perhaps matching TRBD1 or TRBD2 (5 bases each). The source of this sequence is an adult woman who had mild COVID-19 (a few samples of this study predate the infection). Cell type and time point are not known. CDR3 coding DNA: TGTGCCAGTAGTACCCTAGAAGCGAGGGGTGGCGAGCAGTACTTC. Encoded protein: CASSTLEARGGEQYF.